These 7 T cell receptor beta chains came from one sample sequenced in a study of identical twins. One entry per CDR3 protein results from TCRdb running MiXCR on the 5' RACE reads. The profile shows about 920,000 distinct CDR3 sequences, 10% to 15% of them singletons. The same specimen was also included in a second study, on yellow fever vaccine responses in identical twins.

The specimen sequenced was PBMCs. The receptors were gathered from a woman under 30 in good health.

A remark on this clonotype: A read error may explain this, as a much larger clone is one base away. V gene TRBV7-9 combines with J gene TRBJ2-1; 8 nucleotides match TRBD2. The germline V gene has CDR1 SEHNR and CDR2 FQNEAQ (reference sequence). The ends lost 5 bases at V and 0 bases at J; junction bases unmatched: 3. The CDR3 is made up of 15 amino acids. CDR3 loop: CASSNSGTSYNEQFF. The CDR3 region has the DNA TGTGCCAGCAGCAATAGCGGGACCTCCTACAATGAGCAGTTCTTC.

This clonotype was seen a handful of times. In nucleotides, the CDR3 is TGTGCTAGTGGTTTGGTACAGGGTTTCGCCTACGAGCAGTACTTC. Translation: CASGLVQGFAYEQYF. This sequence joins TRBV12-5 and TRBJ2-7; weak D call: TRBD1 (6 bases). V was shortened by 0 bases and J by 2 bases, with 11 bases between the two germline ends. From germline, CDR1 is LGHNT and CDR2 FRNRAP. This CDR3 contains 15 residues.

This clonotype was counted ten times or more. The CDR3 nucleotides read TGTGCCATCATGGGCAGGGGCCCCACAGATACGCAGTATTTT. The encoded protein is CAIMGRGPTDTQYF. The genes are TRBV10-3 and TRBJ2-3; TRBD1 might be the D (6 bases). The CDR3 is 14 amino acids. Looked up from germline, CDR1 is ENHRY and CDR2 is SYGVKD. V lost 7 bases and J lost 2, with 13 bases in between.

In its sample, this clonotype was seen once. The V call is TRBV21-1, the J call TRBJ1-6; the D call TRBD1 from the table was never checked on the DNA. TRBV21-1 is flagged as a pseudogene. The CDR3 is 16 amino acids. DNA for the CDR3: TGTGCCAGCAGCAAAGGTCCCGATCCGGGGAATTCACCCCTCCACTTT. Amino acids: CASSKGPDPGNSPLHF.

This clonotype was counted a few times. This rearrangement joins TRBV20-1 to TRBJ1-5; D unclear. Germline V gene lookup returns CDR1 DFQATT and CDR2 SNEGSKA (reference sequence). V lost 3 bases to trimming and J lost 0 bases, with 18 bases between them. The CDR3 spans 17 residues. For the CDR3, the DNA is TGCAGTGCTAGTCCTTGGGGTGAGGTAAATAGCAATCAGCCCCAGCATTTT. It translates to CSASPWGEVNSNQPQHF.

This clonotype was counted ten times or more. The rearrangement uses TRBV24-1 and TRBJ2-7, with 9 bases matching TRBD1. This CDR3 contains 15 residues. CDR1 is KGHDR, CDR2 SFDVKD, per germline. Losses at the gene ends were 7 bases for V and 7 bases for J; bases not matched to a gene: 13. The CDR3 spells CATSSTGTGSTEQYF. The CDR3 DNA reads as TGTGCCACCAGCTCCACCGGGACAGGGTCTACGGAGCAGTACTTC.

This clonotype was counted a few times. This chain joins TRBV20-1 and TRBJ1-2; no clear D. The CDR3 runs 13 residues. The germline CDR1 and CDR2 sequences are DFQATT and SNEGSKA (reference sequence). Trimming took off 3 bases at V and 8 bases at J, with 16 bases between the two ends. This CDR3 is CSASGHTTGGYTF. The CDR3, as DNA: TGCAGTGCTAGTGGTCATACGACGGGCGGCTACACCTTC.